A selection of T cell receptor beta chains follows, all from one sample in a study of prognosis after radiotherapy for stage I lung cancer. TCRdb reanalysed the multiplex PCR reads using MiXCR and keeps one entry per CDR3 protein. This sample has tens of thousands of distinct CDR3 sequences, with less than 25% found just once. Sample: PBMCs, taken before or after stereotactic body radiation therapy (not recorded which). These receptors were taken from a donor over 45 with non-small cell lung cancer. Each CDR3 is given without its conserved first and last residue. A D gene is named only where the DNA matches it firmly.

d_call | j_call | v_call | cdr3_aa
TRBD1 | TRBJ2-7 | TRBV5-1 | ASSTGTGASYEQY
. | TRBJ2-1 | TRBV5-6 | ASSFPSNSYNEQF
TRBD1 | TRBJ1-3 | TRBV5-1 | ASRRKGQGIGRNTIY
TRBD1 | TRBJ2-7 | TRBV6-1 | ASRRDRGSYEQY
. | TRBJ2-2 | TRBV18 | ASSPSRTGELF
TRBD2 | TRBJ2-2 | TRBV6-2/TRBV6-3 | ASSISGMNTGELF
TRBD1 | TRBJ1-6 | TRBV10-3 | ATSRDRGNNSPLH
TRBD2 | TRBJ2-1 | TRBV11-2 | ASSLQRESYNEQF
TRBD1 | TRBJ2-5 | TRBV2 | ASSLDRGLQETQY
. | TRBJ2-3 | TRBV5-1 | ASSFEVGTDTQY
TRBD1 | TRBJ2-3 | TRBV20-1 | SARDVGQGIGDTQY
. | TRBJ2-5 | TRBV5-6 | ATQGFSETQY
TRBD1 | TRBJ1-2 | TRBV4-1 | ASSQAGQGEGYT
. | TRBJ2-1 | TRBV11-3 | ASSLNNEQF
. | TRBJ1-5 | TRBV28 | ASSPTRIDFNQPQH
TRBD1 | TRBJ2-3 | TRBV5-1 | ASSHYDRATDTQY
. | TRBJ2-1 | TRBV20-1 | SASPPQPSYNEQF
. | TRBJ2-7 | TRBV5-1 | ASSLAKGRPYEQY
TRBD1 | TRBJ2-3 | TRBV20-1 | SATGTGYTDTQY
TRBD1 | TRBJ2-6 | TRBV6-2/TRBV6-3 | ASMTGWGGANVLT
TRBD1 | TRBJ1-1 | TRBV24-1 | ATRGTGKITEAF
. | TRBJ1-4 | TRBV5-4 | ASSLSADSSTNEKLF
. | TRBJ1-4 | TRBV20-1 | SARGREKLF
. | TRBJ2-5 | TRBV27 | ASSLRGVVGETQY
. | TRBJ1-3 | TRBV12-3/TRBV12-4 | ASSFEGHGNTIY
. | TRBJ2-3 | TRBV24-1 | ATSDWGQGGTDTQY
. | TRBJ2-7 | TRBV30 | AWNPEAGAEQY
TRBD2 | TRBJ2-7 | TRBV2 | ASSEGGGRGYEQY
. | TRBJ1-6 | TRBV20-1 | SAREGHYNSPLH
TRBD1 | TRBJ1-2 | TRBV20-1 | SASVTGAYGYT
. | TRBJ1-6 | TRBV5-1 | ASSLEVQLGSPLH
. | TRBJ2-7 | TRBV11-2 | ASSLTDSVRRGEQY
TRBD1 | TRBJ1-2 | TRBV5-1 | ASNPDRDPYGYT
TRBD1 | TRBJ2-2 | TRBV28 | ATLLQGPGELF
TRBD2 | TRBJ2-2 | TRBV20-1 | SASSLAGAGELF